The present entry profiles one TCR beta chain with its context. Original methodology: Amplifying reference gene primers gave estimates of nucleated cell counts. TCRdb keeps only in-frame clones here, not all; method: immunoSEQ multiplex PCR. The V and J calls and the clone size are those of that table, but D and trimming were determined from the DNA. The data hold under 200,000 clones, with around 89% observed a single time. The sample originates from a study of blood T cell repertoires in COVID-19. Study at large: Acute-phase and convalescent COVID-19 samples originated in the United States, Italy and Spain. From T cells, B-cell-depleted T cells, or PBMCs came the material, which was cDNA or gDNA.

Trimming removed 11 bases from V and 2 bases from J; junction bases left unmatched: 2. This CDR3 is 11 amino acids long. This chain links TRBV23-1 with TRBJ1-2; 7 nucleotides align to TRBD1. TRBV23-1 is an ORF; its function is uncertain. This sequence originates from a man aged 35-49 years with active or convalescent COVID-19. Sequences were obtained from peripheral blood. The CDR3 sequence: CAGTVNYGYTF. The CDR3 DNA reads as TGCGCCGGGACAGTGAACTATGGCTACACCTTC.